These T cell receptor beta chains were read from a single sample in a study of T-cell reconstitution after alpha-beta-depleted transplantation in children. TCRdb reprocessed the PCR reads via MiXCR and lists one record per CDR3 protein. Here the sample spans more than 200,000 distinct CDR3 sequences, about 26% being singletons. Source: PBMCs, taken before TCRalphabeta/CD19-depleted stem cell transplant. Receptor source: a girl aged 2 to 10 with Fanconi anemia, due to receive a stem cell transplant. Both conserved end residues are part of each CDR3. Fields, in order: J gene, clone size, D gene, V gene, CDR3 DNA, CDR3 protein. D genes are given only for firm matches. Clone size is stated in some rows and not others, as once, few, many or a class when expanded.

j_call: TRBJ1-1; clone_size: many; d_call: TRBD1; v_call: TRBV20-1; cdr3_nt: TGCAGTGCTAGATCAAGGGGGACAGCCATTGAAGCTTTCTTT; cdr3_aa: CSARSRGTAIEAFF
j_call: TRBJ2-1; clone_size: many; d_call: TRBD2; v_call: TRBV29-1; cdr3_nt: TGCAGCGTTGAGAGGACTAGCGGGAAGAATGAGCAGTTCTTC; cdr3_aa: CSVERTSGKNEQFF
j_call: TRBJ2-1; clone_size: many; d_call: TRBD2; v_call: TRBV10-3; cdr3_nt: TGTGCCATCAGTGAGCTTTTGGCGGGGGGCAACAATGAGCAGTTCTTC; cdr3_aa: CAISELLAGGNNEQFF
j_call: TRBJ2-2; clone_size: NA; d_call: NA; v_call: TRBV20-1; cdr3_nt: TGCAGTGCTAGGCCCAGAAGGACCGGGGAGCTGTTTTTT; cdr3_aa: CSARPRRTGELFF
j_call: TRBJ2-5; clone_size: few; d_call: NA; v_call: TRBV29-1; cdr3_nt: TGCAGCGTTGAAAAGGCTAGCCGGGAGACCCAGTACTTC; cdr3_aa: CSVEKASRETQYF
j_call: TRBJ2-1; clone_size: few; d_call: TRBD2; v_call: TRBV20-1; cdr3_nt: TGCAGTGCTTCCCTAGCGGGAGGGCTTTCCTACAATGAGCAGTTCTTC; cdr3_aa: CSASLAGGLSYNEQFF
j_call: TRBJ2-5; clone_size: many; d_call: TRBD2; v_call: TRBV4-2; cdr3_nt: TGTGCCAGCAGCCCCTCCGTGGGGGGGGGAGAGACCCAGTACTTC; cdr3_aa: CASSPSVGGGETQYF
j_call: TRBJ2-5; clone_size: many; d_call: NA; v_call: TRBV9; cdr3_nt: TGTGCCAGCAGCAGCTACTTCCTGGGAGAGACCCAGTACTTC; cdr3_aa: CASSSYFLGETQYF
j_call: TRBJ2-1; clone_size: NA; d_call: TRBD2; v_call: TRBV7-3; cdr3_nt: TGTGCCAGCAGCTCGACTAGCGGGAGTCAAAATGAGCAGTTCTTC; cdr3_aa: CASSSTSGSQNEQFF
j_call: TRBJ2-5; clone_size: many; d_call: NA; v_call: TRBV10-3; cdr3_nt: TGTGCCATCAGTGAGTCGGGGGGAGGCCAGACCCAGTACTTC; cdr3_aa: CAISESGGGQTQYF
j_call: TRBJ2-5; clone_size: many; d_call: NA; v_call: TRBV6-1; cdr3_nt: TGTGCCAGCAGTACCCTTGGGCGCAGGGAGACCCAGTACTTC; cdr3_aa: CASSTLGRRETQYF
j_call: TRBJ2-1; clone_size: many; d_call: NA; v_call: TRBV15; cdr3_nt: TGTGCCACCAGCAGTCGATGGAATGAGCAGTTCTTC; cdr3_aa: CATSSRWNEQFF
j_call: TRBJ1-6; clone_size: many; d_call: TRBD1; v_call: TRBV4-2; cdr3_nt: TGTGCCAGCAGCCCAGCCTCCGGGACAGGGCTTAATTCACCCCTCCACTTT; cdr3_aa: CASSPASGTGLNSPLHF
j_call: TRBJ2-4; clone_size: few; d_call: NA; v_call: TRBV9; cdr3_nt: TGTGCCAGCAGCGTAGATGTTTTGAACATTCAGTACTTC; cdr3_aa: CASSVDVLNIQYF
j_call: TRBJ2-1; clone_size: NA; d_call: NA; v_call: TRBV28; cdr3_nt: TGTGCCAGCCAGGGGCTAGCGTTAACCTACAATGAGCAGTTCTTC; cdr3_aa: CASQGLALTYNEQFF
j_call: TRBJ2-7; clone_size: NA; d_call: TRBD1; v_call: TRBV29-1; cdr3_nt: TGCAGCGTTCTTAACAGGGGTAGCGAGCAGTACTTC; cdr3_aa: CSVLNRGSEQYF
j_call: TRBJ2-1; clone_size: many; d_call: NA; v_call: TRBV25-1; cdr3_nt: TGTGCCAGCAGTGAAGCGGTCTGGGCAAGGAGTGAGCAGTTCTTC; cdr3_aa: CASSEAVWARSEQFF
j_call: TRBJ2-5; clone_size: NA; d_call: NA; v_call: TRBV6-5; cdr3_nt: TGTGCCAGCAGTTCCGATACGGTCCGGGTGGAGACCCAGTACTTC; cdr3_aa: CASSSDTVRVETQYF
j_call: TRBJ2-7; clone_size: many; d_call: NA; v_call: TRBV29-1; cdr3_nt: TGCAGCGTTGAGTCCGACTCCTCCGAGCAGTACTTC; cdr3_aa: CSVESDSSEQYF
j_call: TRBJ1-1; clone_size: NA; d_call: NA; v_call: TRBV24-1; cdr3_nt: TGTGCCACCAGTGATTTGGACACTGAAGCTTTCTTT; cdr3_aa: CATSDLDTEAFF
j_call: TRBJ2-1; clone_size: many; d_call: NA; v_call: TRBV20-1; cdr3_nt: TGCAGTGCTAACCCTAAACCGGTGCGTTTATACAATGAGCAGTTCTTC; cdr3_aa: CSANPKPVRLYNEQFF
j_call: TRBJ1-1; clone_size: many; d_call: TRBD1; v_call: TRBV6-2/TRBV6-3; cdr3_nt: TGTGCCAGCAGTTACAGGACAGGAGAAGCTTTCTTT; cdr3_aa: CASSYRTGEAFF
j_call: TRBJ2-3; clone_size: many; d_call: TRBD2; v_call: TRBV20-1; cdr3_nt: TGCAGTGCTTGGACCGGGACTACGCCCACAGATACGCAGTATTTT; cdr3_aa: CSAWTGTTPTDTQYF
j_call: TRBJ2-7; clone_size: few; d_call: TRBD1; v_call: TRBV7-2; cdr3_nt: TGTGCCAGCAGCACACAGGGGGCGGGGTACGAGCAGTACTTC; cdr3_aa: CASSTQGAGYEQYF
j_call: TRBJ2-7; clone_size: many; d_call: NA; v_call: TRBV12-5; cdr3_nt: TGTGCTAGTGGGCCCGGGGCCAGGCACTACGAGCAGTACTTC; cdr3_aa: CASGPGARHYEQYF
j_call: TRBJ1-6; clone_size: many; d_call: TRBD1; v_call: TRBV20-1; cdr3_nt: TGCAGTGCGACCCGGGACAGGGGGCGCAATTCACCCCTCCACTTT; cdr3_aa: CSATRDRGRNSPLHF
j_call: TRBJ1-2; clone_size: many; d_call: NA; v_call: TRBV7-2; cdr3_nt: TGTGCCAGCAGCTTAGCCAGCCCTTATGGCTACACCTTC; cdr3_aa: CASSLASPYGYTF
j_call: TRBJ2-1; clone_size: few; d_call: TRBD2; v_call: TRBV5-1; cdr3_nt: TGCGCCAGCGGGTACGGGGGGGTCTACAATGAGCAGTTCTTC; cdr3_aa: CASGYGGVYNEQFF
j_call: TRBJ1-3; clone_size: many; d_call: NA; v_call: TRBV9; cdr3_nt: TGTGCCAGCAGCATCGACCGGCGAAACACCATATATTTT; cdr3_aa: CASSIDRRNTIYF
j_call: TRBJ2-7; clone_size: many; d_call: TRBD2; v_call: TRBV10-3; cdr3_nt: TGTGCCATCAGTGGGGACTACTACGAGCAGTACTTC; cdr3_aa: CAISGDYYEQYF
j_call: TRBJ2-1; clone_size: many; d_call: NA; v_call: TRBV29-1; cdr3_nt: TGCAGCGTTGCGGCTGGCTCCTACAATGAGCAGTTCTTC; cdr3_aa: CSVAAGSYNEQFF
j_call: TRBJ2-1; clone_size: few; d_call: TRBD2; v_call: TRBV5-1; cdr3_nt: TGCGCCAGCAGCTTGGAAGTGCCTAGCGGTTACAATGAGCAGTTCTTC; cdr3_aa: CASSLEVPSGYNEQFF
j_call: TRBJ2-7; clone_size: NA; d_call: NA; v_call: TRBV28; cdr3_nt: TGTGCCGCAACGACTACCCCCTACGAGCAGTACTTC; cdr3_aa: CAATTTPYEQYF
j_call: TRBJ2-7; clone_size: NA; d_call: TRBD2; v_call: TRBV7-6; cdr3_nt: TGTGCCAGCAGCTTATTAGCGGGAGGTGACGAGCAGTACTTC; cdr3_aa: CASSLLAGGDEQYF
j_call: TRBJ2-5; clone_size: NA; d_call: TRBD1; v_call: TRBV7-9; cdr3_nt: TGTGCCAGCAGCTGGGGACAGGAAAGAGGAGAGACCCAGTACTTC; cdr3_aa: CASSWGQERGETQYF
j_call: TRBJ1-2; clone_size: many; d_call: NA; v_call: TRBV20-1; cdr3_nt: TGCAGTGCTAGAGATCTTAGGACAGAGGACTATGGCTACACCTTC; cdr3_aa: CSARDLRTEDYGYTF
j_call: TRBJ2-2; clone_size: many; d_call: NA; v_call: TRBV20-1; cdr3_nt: TGCAGTGCTAGAGAACCGACAGCCCCGAACACCGGGGAGCTGTTTTTT; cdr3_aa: CSAREPTAPNTGELFF
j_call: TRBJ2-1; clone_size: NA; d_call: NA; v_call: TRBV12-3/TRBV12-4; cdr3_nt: TGTGCCAGCTATGTAACCGCTAGAGGGGACAATGAGCAGTTCTTC; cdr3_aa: CASYVTARGDNEQFF
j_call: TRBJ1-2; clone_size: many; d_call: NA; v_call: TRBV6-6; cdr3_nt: TGTGCCAGCAGGGGACAAGGCTATGGCTACACCTTC; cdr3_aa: CASRGQGYGYTF
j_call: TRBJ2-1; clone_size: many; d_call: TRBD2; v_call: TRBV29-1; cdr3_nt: TGCAGCGTTGAAGATCTAGCGGGCCACTACAATGAGCAGTTCTTC; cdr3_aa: CSVEDLAGHYNEQFF
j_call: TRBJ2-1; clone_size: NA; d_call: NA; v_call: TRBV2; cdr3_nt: TGTGCCAGCACCATAGATGGACAGCTCCCCCAGTTCTTC; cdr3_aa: CASTIDGQLPQFF
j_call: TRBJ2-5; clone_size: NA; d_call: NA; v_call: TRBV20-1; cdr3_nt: TGCAGTGCTCACAGGGCTGGGGAGACCCAGTACTTC; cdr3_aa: CSAHRAGETQYF
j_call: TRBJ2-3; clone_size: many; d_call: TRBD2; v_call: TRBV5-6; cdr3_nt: TGTGCCAGCAGGTTACTAGCGGGAGGTTCGCAGTATTTT; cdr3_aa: CASRLLAGGSQYF
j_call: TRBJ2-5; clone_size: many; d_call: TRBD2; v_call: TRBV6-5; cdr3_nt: TGTGCCAGCAGTTACGGACTAGCGGGGGGGCTGGAGACCCAGTACTTC; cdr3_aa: CASSYGLAGGLETQYF
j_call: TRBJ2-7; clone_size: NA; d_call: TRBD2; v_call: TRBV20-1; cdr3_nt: TGCAGTGCTAGAGAGTACGGGGGGTTGTACGAGCAGTACTTC; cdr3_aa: CSAREYGGLYEQYF